This T cell receptor (beta chain) was captured in a study of T cells after yellow fever vaccination. V shed 5 bases and J 2 bases; nucleotides not matched to a gene: 11. Germline CDR1 and CDR2: DFQATT and SNEGSKA (reference sequence). This CDR3 region has 16 residues. 5'RACE template switching added a universal primer site and UMIs to TCR cDNA. From the 5' RACE reads, TCRdb called clonotypes with MiXCR, one entry per CDR3 protein. The table has some 240,000 distinct CDR3 sequences, around 3.1% seen once. This chain links TRBV20-1 with TRBJ2-1; TRBD2 agrees at 8 bases. Sequenced material: CD4+ T cells sorted from PBMCs, taken 10 days after the yellow fever booster vaccination. This receptor was identified in a man between 18 and 35 years old who received the YFV17D yellow fever vaccine. Here the CDR3 reads CSAWGNSGATYNEQFF. DNA for the CDR3: TGCAGTGCTTGGGGAAATAGCGGGGCGACCTACAATGAGCAGTTCTTC.